These 29 T cell receptor beta chains originate from one sample sequenced in a study of lymphopenia after photon versus proton radiotherapy. TCRdb's table, derived via immunoSEQ multiplex PCR, lists solely in-frame clones and lacks some. The table shows more than 70,000 clones, with around 88% occurring only once. The sequencing used peripheral blood, collected from a patient treated with proton-based radiotherapy. The receptors originated from a man aged 55 to 69 with pancreatic cancer.

The rearrangement links TRBV4-1 to TRBJ2-7, with D possibly matching TRBD1 (6 bases). With 1 base removed from V and 0 bases from J, the gap between germline ends came to 13 bases. Germline loops: CDR1 MGHRA, CDR2 YSYEKL. CDR3 length equals 16 residues. The CDR3 sequence: CASSQVHGDISYEQYF. The CDR3 DNA reads as TGCGCCAGCAGCCAAGTGCATGGGGACATCTCCTACGAGCAGTACTTC.

On this clone itself: A junction boundary mismatches the germline segment, possibly from a read error. The rearrangement links TRBV19 to TRBJ1-1; the match to TRBD1 covers 7 bases. The germline CDR1 and CDR2 sequences are LNHDA and SQIVND (reference sequence). The length of the CDR3 is 21 residues. CDR3 protein: CASSNGDRQGVEWNLKTEAFF. Here the CDR3 DNA reads TGTGCCAGTAGTAATGGGGATAGACAGGGAGTTGAATGGAATCTGAAGACTGAAGCTTTCTTT. Combining the CDR3 with reference TRBV19 and TRBJ1-1 gives the whole variable domain DGGITQSPKYLFRKEGQNVTLSCEQNLNHDAMYWYRQDPGQGLRLIYYSQIVNDFQKGDIAEGYSVSREKKESFPLTVTSAQKNPTAFYLCASSNGDRQGVEWNLKTEAFFGQGTRLTVV.

The chain has TRBV6-6 and TRBJ1-1; no clear D. The CDR3 runs 14 residues. Deletions cut 0 bases from V and 11 bases from J, with 16 bases between. Germline CDR1 reads MNHNY; CDR2 reads SVGAGI (reference sequence). The CDR3 region has the DNA TGTGCCAGCAGTTACTCGGTGTGGATAACGGGCGCTTTCTTT. It encodes CASSYSVWITGAFF.

The chain is built from TRBV28 and TRBJ2-2; 7 nucleotides align to TRBD1. The J segment lost 6 bases and the V segment lost 3 bases, leaving 4 bases of the junction unmatched. CDR1 MDHEN and CDR2 SYDVKM come from the germline V gene. CDR3 size: 14 residues. In DNA, the CDR3 is TGTGCCAGCAGTTTGATCACAGGGGCCGGGGAGCTGTTTTTT. Translating gives CASSLITGAGELFF.

This clone was recorded a few times. The chain recombines TRBV6-1 with TRBJ1-5; the match to TRBD1 covers 11 bases. The germline V gene has CDR1 MNHNS and CDR2 SASEGT. V was clipped by 2 bases and J by 5 bases; unmatched bases: 8. The CDR3 has 17 residues. The CDR3 spells CASSERGGQGAYQPQHF. Here the CDR3 DNA reads TGTGCCAGCAGTGAAAGGGGAGGACAGGGGGCTTATCAGCCCCAGCATTTT.

This chain uses TRBV5-4 with TRBJ2-5; 11 bases are a match to TRBD2. Germline CDR1 reads SGHNT; CDR2 reads YYREEE (reference sequence). The CDR3 loop spans 18 amino acids. V trimming: 2 bases; J trimming: 5 bases; junction bases outside the gene matches: 14. CDR3 bases: TGTGCCAGCAGCTTTGGGGTATCGGTAGCGGGAGGGCGGGAGACCCAGTACTTC. Protein: CASSFGVSVAGGRETQYF. The full variable domain, its missing parts supplied by reference TRBV5-4 and TRBJ2-5, is ETGVTQSPTHLIKTRGQQVTLRCSSQSGHNTVSWYQQALGQGPQFIFQYYREEENGRGNFPPRFSGLQFPNYSSELNVNALELDDSALYLCASSFGVSVAGGRETQYFGPGTRLLVL.

The chain links TRBV5-6 to TRBJ2-5; no definite D call. Germline loops: CDR1 SGHDT, CDR2 YYEEEE. V shed 0 bases and J shed 2 bases, with 11 bases lying between them. CDR3 length equals 15 residues. The CDR3 region has the DNA TGTGCCAGCAGCTTGGCCGGACGGGTTCAAGAGACCCAGTACTTC. It yields the protein CASSLAGRVQETQYF.

The gene calls are TRBV9 and TRBJ2-3; 12 bases line up with TRBD2. Trimming took 2 bases from V and 8 from J; bases not matched to a gene: 9. This CDR3 region has 16 residues. CDR1 SGDLS and CDR2 YYNGEE come from the germline V gene. CDR3 DNA: TGTGCCAGCAGCGTCGGACTAGCGGGGACACCGGGTACGCAGTATTTT. Translation gives CASSVGLAGTPGTQYF.

CDR3 protein: CASSPATVPDEQYF. CDR3 bases: TGTGCCAGCAGCCCCGCGACAGTTCCCGACGAGCAGTACTTC. The chain joins TRBV6-6 to TRBJ2-7, with D perhaps matching TRBD1 (5 bases). Trimming pared 6 bases from V and 5 bases from J, leaving 17 bases between. This CDR3 contains 14 residues. Germline V gene sequence: CDR1 MNHNY, CDR2 SVGAGI (reference sequence).

The gene calls are TRBV6-5 and TRBJ2-5; D call uncertain. This CDR3 has 12 amino acids. Trimming removed 6 bases at V and 7 bases at J, with 12 bases between. Germline CDR1 and CDR2: MNHEY and SVGAGI. CDR3 DNA: TGTGCCAGCAGGGGTGGTTTCGGGACCCAGTACTTC. Residues: CASRGGFGTQYF.

This chain uses TRBV21-1 with TRBJ2-2; no check of the table's D call, TRBD2, against the DNA was made. TRBV21-1 is a documented pseudogene. The CDR3 is 17 residues long. CDR3: CASSSQPSGANTGELFF. The CDR3 DNA reads as TGTGCCAGCAGCTCCCAACCTAGCGGGGCGAACACCGGGGAGCTGTTTTTT.

The V gene is TRBV6-6, the J gene TRBJ2-7, with a possible D match to TRBD1 (6 bases). Per the germline V gene, CDR1 is MNHNY and CDR2 is SVGAGI (reference sequence). V lost 4 bases and J lost 3, with 10 bases in between. The CDR3 extends over 13 amino acids. The CDR3 protein is CASSSDRGYEQYF. The CDR3 DNA follows: TGTGCCAGCAGTTCGGACAGAGGCTACGAGCAGTACTTC.

The chain couples TRBV7-2 to TRBJ1-1; the D is unclear. Germline-derived CDR1 and CDR2 are SGHTA and FQGNSA. V lost 6 bases to trimming and J lost 7 bases, with 9 bases between them. This CDR3 has 11 residues. The CDR3 DNA is TGTGCCAGCAGTTCCAGCCATGAAGCTTTCTTT. Translating gives CASSSSHEAFF.

The chain is built from TRBV20-1 and TRBJ2-7; D unclear. This CDR3 is built from 11 residues. V was cut by 3 bases and J by 3 bases, with 6 bases left in between. The germline V gene encodes CDR1 DFQATT and CDR2 SNEGSKA (reference sequence). The CDR3 DNA sequence: TGCAGTGCTAGCTCAGACTACGAGCAGTACTTC. It yields the protein CSASSDYEQYF.

This clone has only one observation. This chain uses TRBV4-1 with TRBJ2-7, with D perhaps TRBD1 (6 bases). The CDR3 has 15 residues. Trimming removed 4 bases from V and 1 base from J, with 14 bases in between. Looked up from germline, CDR1 is MGHRA and CDR2 is YSYEKL. The CDR3 region is CASSPTGSRSYEQYF. CDR3 coding DNA: TGCGCCAGCAGCCCCACAGGGTCTAGGTCCTACGAGCAGTACTTC.

The V call is TRBV7-2, the J call TRBJ2-5; maybe TRBD1 (6 bases). The CDR3 runs to 14 residues. V was cut by 1 base and J by 5 bases, with 11 bases left in between. Germline V CDR1 and CDR2: SGHTA, FQGNSA. The CDR3: CASSLDRVGETQYF. CDR3 sequence (DNA): TGTGCCAGCAGCTTAGACAGGGTAGGCGAGACCCAGTACTTC.

This chain connects TRBV27 to TRBJ1-5, with D maybe TRBD1 (6 bases). Germline lookup yields CDR1 MNHEY and CDR2 SMNVEV (reference sequence). Trimming took off 3 bases at V and 1 base at J, with 10 bases between the two ends. The CDR3 runs to 15 residues. CDR3 sequence (DNA): TGTGCCAGCAGTTTGGGGGGCATAAGCAATCAGCCCCAGCATTTT. This gives the protein CASSLGGISNQPQHF.

Here the CDR3 DNA reads TGTGCCACCAGCAGGAGCAGGGGCACTGGGGCCAACGTCCTGACTTTC. As protein: CATSRSRGTGANVLTF. This sequence joins TRBV15 and TRBJ2-6, with D possibly matching TRBD1 (6 bases). Trimming stripped 3 bases from V and 2 bases from J, with 11 bases between. Germline V gives CDR1 LNHNV, CDR2 YYDKDF (reference sequence). CDR3 size: 16 residues.

The rearrangement joins TRBV28 to TRBJ2-1; 7 bases align to TRBD2. The CDR3 is 18 residues long. In germline, CDR1 is MDHEN, CDR2 SYDVKM. J gave up 3 bases and V 6 bases, and 17 bases lay outside the gene matches. This CDR3 reads CASSPVGVTSADYNEQFF. Here the CDR3 DNA reads TGTGCCAGCAGCCCCGTTGGGGTTACTAGCGCGGACTACAATGAGCAGTTCTTC.

This clone was counted between two and nine times. The chain joins TRBV5-1 to TRBJ2-7, with D possibly matching TRBD1 (6 bases). This CDR3 is 15 amino acids long. V was pared by 5 bases and J by 0 bases, with 15 bases between. Per the germline V gene, CDR1 is SGHRS and CDR2 is YFSETQ. CDR3 in amino acids: CASRSTFRGSYEQYF. The CDR3 DNA reads TGCGCCAGCAGATCGACCTTCAGGGGCTCCTACGAGCAGTACTTC.

The rearrangement uses TRBV29-1 and TRBJ2-1; 9 positions agree with TRBD1. Trimming removed 4 bases from V and 0 bases from J; junction bases left unmatched: 1. Germline V CDR1 and CDR2: SQVTM, ANQGSEA. The CDR3 totals 14 residues. CDR3 protein: CSVAGQGSYNEQFF. In nucleotides, the CDR3 is TGCAGCGTTGCGGGACAGGGCTCCTACAATGAGCAGTTCTTC.

This clone appeared a few times. The chain carries TRBV6-5 and TRBJ1-2; TRBD1 matches 7 bases. This CDR3 has 15 amino acids. Looked up from germline, CDR1 is MNHEY and CDR2 is SVGAGI. J lost 6 bases, V lost 2 bases, and 9 bases had no gene match. As DNA, the CDR3 is TGTGCCAGCAGTTACATCTCAGGGGGTCACGATGGCTACACCTTC. This sequence encodes CASSYISGGHDGYTF.

The J gene is TRBJ2-5, the V gene TRBV9; 7 nucleotides align to TRBD2. V was clipped by 0 bases and J by 2 bases; unmatched bases: 7. This CDR3 spans 16 amino acids. Germline values: CDR1 SGDLS, CDR2 YYNGEE. This chain's CDR3 is CASSVEVGRPQETQYF. The CDR3 DNA reads as TGTGCCAGCAGCGTAGAGGTCGGGAGGCCTCAAGAGACCCAGTACTTC.

This clone is a singleton in its sample. The rearrangement uses TRBV15 and TRBJ1-4; 7 bases line up with TRBD1. CDR3 size: 15 residues. With V trimmed by 0 bases and J by 6 bases, 4 bases remained unmatched. Germline V gene data show CDR1 as LNHNV and CDR2 as YYDKDF (reference sequence). The CDR3 coding sequence is TGTGCCACCAGCAGAGAAGGGGGCGGACATGAAAAACTGTTTTTT. Residues: CATSREGGGHEKLFF. The whole variable domain, remainder taken from reference TRBV15 and TRBJ1-4, is DAMVIQNPRYQVTQFGKPVTLSCSQTLNHNVMYWYQQKSSQAPKLLFHYYDKDFNNEADTPDNFQSRRPNTSFCFLDIRSPGLGDTAMYLCATSREGGGHEKLFFGSGTQLSVL.

V gene TRBV15 combines with J gene TRBJ2-7, with TRBD2 identical over 14 bases. The CDR3 sequence is 18 residues long. Germline V gene data show CDR1 as LNHNV and CDR2 as YYDKDF (reference sequence). V gave up 0 bases and J gave up 0 bases; unmatched junction bases: 4. CDR3 nucleotide sequence: TGTGCCACCAGCAGAGAGGGGACTAGCGGGAGCAACTCCTACGAGCAGTACTTC. This codes for CATSREGTSGSNSYEQYF.

The chain employs TRBV4-1 and TRBJ1-6; maybe TRBD1 (6 bases). The CDR3 covers 16 residues. Trimming stripped 0 bases from V and 10 bases from J, with 16 bases between. Germline V gene sequence: CDR1 MGHRA, CDR2 YSYEKL. The CDR3 DNA follows: TGCGCCAGCAGCCAAGAGGTGGGGGCTATAGGATCACCCCTCCACTTT. This gives the protein CASSQEVGAIGSPLHF.

J is TRBJ1-1 and V is TRBV28, with a tentative D call TRBD1 (5 bases). The length of the CDR3 is 16 residues. Germline V gene sequence: CDR1 MDHEN, CDR2 SYDVKM. Trimming shortened V by 7 bases and J by 0 bases, and 18 bases separated the two germline ends. Written as DNA, the CDR3 is TGTGCCAGCACCGTCGGGGGATCACCCATGAACACTGAAGCTTTCTTT. Translation gives CASTVGGSPMNTEAFF.

This chain links TRBV28 with TRBJ1-6; D may be TRBD1 (5 bases). The V and J ends lost 11 bases and 5 bases respectively, with 16 bases between them. This CDR3 contains 14 residues. Germline CDR1 reads MDHEN; CDR2 reads SYDVKM. The CDR3 DNA reads as TGTGCCGCCAAGCCGGGACTCAATAATTCACCCCTCCACTTT. It translates to CAAKPGLNNSPLHF.

The rearrangement links TRBV29-1 to TRBJ1-2; D gene ambiguous. The CDR3 spans 13 residues. Looked up from germline, CDR1 is SQVTM and CDR2 is ANQGSEA. V lost 3 bases, J lost 3 bases, and 11 bases lay in between. For the CDR3, the DNA is TGCAGCGTTGAGAGCCAGACACACTATGGCTACACCTTC. It is translated as CSVESQTHYGYTF.